The 17 T cell receptor beta chains below were found in one sample sequenced in a study of CD8+CD57+ T cells in acquired aplastic anemia (dated by TCRdb to 2016 to 2018). The listed sequencing device is Illumina HiSeq 2000. Profiling of TCR beta VDJ combinations and CDR3 sequences used genomic DNA as the template. The public reads were quality trimmed at Q25 with fastp and then assembled into clones with MiXCR by TCRdb, keeping productive beta chains. A single entry per CDR3 protein holds the most common genes and DNA from its merged rows. This sample is represented by about 160,000 distinct CDR3 sequences; under 55% of them were singletons. The biggest ten clones account for approximately 3% of the sample. Patients chosen for sequencing had shown expansion of CD8+CD57+ cells by flow cytometry. The specimen was sorted CD4+, CD8+, or CD8+CD57+ T cells (not recorded which) from PBMCs. These receptors were taken from a human donor with aplastic anemia.

V is TRBV20-1 and J is TRBJ2-3; 9 bases are shared with TRBD2. Germline V gene lookup returns CDR1 DFQATT and CDR2 SNEGSKA (reference sequence). CDR3 size: 13 residues. Germline trimming cut 3 bases from V and 7 bases from J; bases unmatched to any gene: 5. The CDR3 region is CSASAGGAYTQYF. CDR3 sequence (DNA): TGCAGTGCTAGTGCGGGGGGGGCGTATACGCAGTATTTT.

About this clonotype itself: The junction departs from germline at one end; a sequencing error may be responsible. CDR3 in amino acids: CATSEGQGETDTQYF. The CDR3 nucleotides are TGTGCCACCAGTGAGGGACAGGGGGAGACGGATACGCAGTACTTT. The rearrangement joins TRBV24-1 to TRBJ2-3, with 11 nucleotides matching TRBD1. CDR3 length: 15 amino acids. Germline CDR1 reads KGHDR; CDR2 reads SFDVKD.

This clonotype was detected many times. V gene TRBV7-2 combines with J gene TRBJ2-7; TRBD1 agrees at 10 bases. The germline V gene encodes CDR1 SGHTA and CDR2 FQGNSA. V was clipped by 4 bases and J by 1 base; unmatched bases: 1. The CDR3 contains 14 residues. The CDR3 coding sequence is TGTGCCAGCAGCTCGGACAGGGGGTCCTACGAGCAGTACTTC. Protein: CASSSDRGSYEQYF.

A note on this clonotype: The junction departs from the called germline gene at one end, perhaps through a read error. This chain links TRBV29-1 with TRBJ2-7, with 7 bases lining up with TRBD1. CDR1 and CDR2 (germline): SQVTM, ANQGSEA. The CDR3 sequence is 12 residues long. The CDR3 bases are TGCAGCGTTGTAGGGACAGTAGGCGAGCAGTGCTTC. It codes for CSVVGTVGEQCF.

V gene TRBV12-3 or TRBV12-4 combines with J gene TRBJ2-7, with D perhaps given as TRBD1 or TRBD2 (5 bases each). The V gene lost 3 bases and the J gene lost 3 bases, with 12 bases spanning the gap. There are 14 residues in the CDR3. CDR3 in amino acids: CASSLRAGIYEQYF. For the CDR3, the DNA is TGTGCCAGCAGTTTGCGGGCAGGGATCTACGAGCAGTACTTC.

This clonotype was recorded many times. The chain recombines TRBV9 with TRBJ2-1; D is ambiguous. Germline V lookup: CDR1 SGDLS, CDR2 YYNGEE. CDR3 length: 14 amino acids. V shed 0 bases and J shed 6 bases, with 10 bases lying between them. Here the CDR3 DNA reads TGTGCCAGCAGCGTAGATCCAGTCTCCAATGAGCAGTTCTTC. This gives the protein CASSVDPVSNEQFF.

The genes are TRBV9 and TRBJ2-5; perhaps TRBD1 as D (5 bases). The V and J ends lost 5 bases and 5 bases respectively, with 10 bases between them. This CDR3 comprises 12 residues. CDR1 and CDR2 from the germline V gene are SGDLS and YYNGEE. This CDR3 reads CASSNPGETQYF. The CDR3 DNA sequence: TGTGCCAGCAGTAACCCAGGGGAGACCCAGTACTTC.

Only a few counts were recorded for this clonotype. The chain joins TRBV5-1 to TRBJ1-2; TRBD1 matches at 7 bases. With V trimmed by 1 base and J by 7 bases, 7 bases remained unmatched. Per germline, CDR1 SGHRS and CDR2 YFSETQ. There are 14 residues in the CDR3. The chain's CDR3 is CASSLYRGSTGYTF. In nucleotides, the CDR3 is TGCGCCAGCAGCTTGTACAGGGGCTCCACTGGCTACACCTTC.

CDR3 sequence reads: CATSDPGSDSPLHF. CDR3 sequence (DNA): TGTGCCACCAGTGACCCAGGATCTGATTCACCCCTCCACTTT. This chain links TRBV24-1 with TRBJ1-6, with D unresolved. Germline V gene lookup returns CDR1 KGHDR and CDR2 SFDVKD. With 4 bases removed from V and 8 bases from J, the gap between germline ends came to 11 bases. The CDR3 is 14 residues long.

V usage is TRBV15 and J usage is TRBJ2-2; 12 bases line up with TRBD2. Trimming at V came to 2 bases and at J to 4 bases, leaving 2 bases not matched to a gene. Germline loops: CDR1 LNHNV, CDR2 YYDKDF (reference sequence). CDR3 size: 16 residues. DNA for the CDR3: TGTGCCACCAGCAGAACTAGCGGGGGGACCACCGGGGAGCTGTTTTTT. It codes for CATSRTSGGTTGELFF.

This clonotype was picked up a small number of times. This chain uses TRBV12-3 or TRBV12-4 with TRBJ1-5; D remains ambiguous. Trimming left V 3 bases short and J 1 base short, with 4 bases between. CDR3 length equals 13 residues. CDR3 coding DNA: TGTGCCAGCAGTTTCCGGAGCAATCAGCCCCAGCATTTT. It specifies CASSFRSNQPQHF.

This chain links TRBV7-9 with TRBJ1-1; D gene uncertain. The V end lost 1 base, the J end lost 4 bases, and 13 bases lay between the germline ends. Germline V lookup: CDR1 SEHNR, CDR2 FQNEAQ (reference sequence). The CDR3 sequence is 15 residues long. The DNA of the CDR3 is TGTGCCAGCAGCTTAGAGACGGTAACACTCACTGAAGCTTTCTTT. Amino acid sequence: CASSLETVTLTEAFF.

The genes are TRBV2 and TRBJ2-2; D may be TRBD1 (5 bases). With 4 bases removed from V and 1 base from J, the gap between germline ends came to 13 bases. The CDR3 sequence is 16 residues long. CDR1 and CDR2 (germline): SNHLY, FYNNEI. The CDR3 nucleotides are TGTGCCAGCAGTGTCCAGGGAACGAAGAACACCGGGGAGCTGTTTTTT. Its translation is CASSVQGTKNTGELFF.

This clonotype occurred many times. The DNA of the CDR3 is TGTGCTAGTGGTCCCAGGGGGACAGGGGGGCATGAGCAGTTCTTC. As protein: CASGPRGTGGHEQFF. V gene TRBV12-5 combines with J gene TRBJ2-1; 11 bases map to TRBD1. The J segment lost 8 bases and the V segment lost 5 bases, leaving 8 bases of the junction unmatched. The CDR3 has 15 amino acids. CDR1 LGHNT and CDR2 FRNRAP come from the germline V gene.

The CDR3 sequence is CSVELAGGGDEQYF. The DNA of the CDR3 is TGCAGCGTTGAACTAGCGGGAGGGGGCGACGAGCAGTACTTC. The chain recombines TRBV29-1 with TRBJ2-7; 12 bases are a match to TRBD2. The junction had 4 bases not matched to a gene; V was cut back by 2 bases and J by 5 bases. The CDR3 has 14 amino acids. Per the germline V gene, CDR1 is SQVTM and CDR2 is ANQGSEA.

V is TRBV6-4 and J is TRBJ2-3, with TRBD1 identical over 7 bases. The V segment lost 4 bases and the J segment 1 base; nucleotides outside the gene matches: 5. The germline V gene has CDR1 MRHNA and CDR2 SNTAGT. CDR3 length: 15 residues. The CDR3 reads CASSGQTGGTDTQYF. Here the CDR3 DNA reads TGTGCCAGCAGTGGCCAAACAGGGGGCACAGATACGCAGTATTTT.

This chain connects TRBV7-9 to TRBJ2-7; 9 positions match TRBD2. Germline CDR1 is SEHNR and CDR2 is FQNEAQ (reference sequence). The CDR3 length is 14 residues. Unmatched junction bases numbered 4, after V lost 1 base and J lost 6 bases. Here the CDR3 reads CASSLGLAGIEQYF. Written as DNA, the CDR3 is TGTGCCAGCAGCTTAGGGCTAGCGGGAATCGAGCAGTACTTC. Full variable domain (remainder filled in from reference TRBV7-9 and TRBJ2-7): DTGVSQNPRHKITKRGQNVTFRCDPISEHNRLYWYRQTLGQGPEFLTYFQNEAQLEKSRLLSDRFSAERPKGSFSTLEIQRTEQGDSAMYLCASSLGLAGIEQYFGPGTRLTVT.